The TCR beta chain described here comes from a study of T cells after yellow fever vaccination (dated by TCRdb to 2018 to 2020). About the full investigation: Libraries from fractions with low cell numbers were prepared with the SMART-Seq v4 Ultra Low Input RNA kit. Two healthy male donors made up the cohort, one aged 18 to 30 years and the other aged 30 to 40 years. Blood samples were taken at several timepoints before and after primary and secondary immunization, and bulk PBMC replicates and cell subsets were isolated. To follow T-cell clones before and after primary and booster YFV17D yellow fever vaccination, bulk TCR alpha and beta repertoires were sequenced over time. On the study overall, not on this receptor specifically: Most clones expanded after primary vaccination (96% of CD4 and around 89% of CD8) were re-detected after the booster, suggesting that broad memory maintenance occurred. Computational filtering was required because FACS-sorted repertoires could contain abundant contaminating clonotypes from the bulk population. Because only a couple of donors were included in the study, the extent to which the findings can be generalized is limited. A small share of clonotypes was detected in both CD4 and CD8 compartments, with the overlap likely arising from convergent recombination. Compared with the primary T-cell response, the secondary T-cell response was weaker but faster, peaking on day 5 rather than day 15.

The germline V gene provides CDR1 SQVTM and CDR2 ANQGSEA. V sheds 4 bases and J sheds 8 bases, leaving 17 bases between their ends. The CDR3 runs 13 amino acids, cysteine and phenylalanine included. Solely the CDR3 DNA is kept, with 39 bases framed from the first base. This clonotype was detected many times. The antigen this receptor binds is unknown. Within one base of it there is no much larger clone, and no base qualities were kept. TCR cDNA was made using 5'RACE template switching, a step that added a universal primer site and unique molecular identifiers. cDNA synthesis was primed from both the TCR alpha and TCR beta constant segments. Library amplification involved two PCR steps, and the second step added sample barcodes and sequencing adapters. Sequencing of libraries was performed on Illumina HiSeq 2500 (2x100 bp) or NovaSeq (2x150 bp). The study's processing was this. Reads were demultiplexed and collapsed into UMI consensus sequences with MIGEC, and V(D)J alignment was performed with MiXCR. Vaccine-responding clonotypes were identified with edgeR using replicate PBMC samples, with FDR below 0.01 and a log2 fold change above 5 up to day 15 being required. Bulk clonotypes were assigned CD4 or CD8 identity according to which sequenced CD4 or CD8 repertoire held them at higher abundance. The public reads were quality trimmed at Q25 with fastp and then assembled into clones with MiXCR by TCRdb, keeping productive beta chains. CDR3 protein sequences are deduplicated, and each keeps its most common genes and DNA. The V and J calls shown here were made by TCRdb, not taken from the authors' results. Here the sample has roughly 50,000 distinct CDR3 sequences; about 7.9% occur a single time. Jointly, the top ten make up 28% of the sample.

Taken with the paper, the label for treatment or condition translates to: live attenuated yellow fever vaccine strain. PBMCs were isolated from peripheral blood using a standard Ficoll-Paque protocol. Dynabeads CD4 and CD8 positive selection kits were used to isolate CD4 and CD8 T-cell fractions. TriZol was used to extract RNA from bulk PBMCs, CD4 and CD8 fractions, and dextramer-positive and dextramer-negative fractions. This receptor chain uses TRBV29-1 and TRBJ1-2, with TRBD1 tentatively as D gene (5 bases match). Sequenced here: CD8+ T cells sorted from PBMCs, sampled roughly 15 days after the first yellow fever vaccination. The TCR sequence derives from a man between 18 and 29 years old who received the YFV17D yellow fever vaccine. The CDR3 region has the sequence CSVVGGDQGGYTF. The DNA sequence is given as TGCAGCGTTGTAGGTGGGGACCAGGGAGGCTACACCTTC.